A single sample is the source of the 22 T cell receptor beta chains below, sequenced in a study of T cell repertoires in cytomegalovirus infection. TCRdb called the reads again in MiXCR, with one record for every CDR3 protein. Seen here are hundreds of thousands of distinct CDR3 sequences, roughly a sixth observed once, and the top ten hold around 12%. The sequenced sample was PBMCs. The receptors originated from a human donor in good health (CMV status not recorded). Some clones in this sample may be carry-over from other donors' samples.

This clonotype occurred many times. The chain couples TRBV7-8 to TRBJ2-6, with D possibly TRBD1 on 6 matching bases. Trimming stripped 1 base from V and 0 bases from J, with 13 bases between. The germline CDR1 and CDR2 sequences are SGHVS and FQNEAQ. This CDR3 has 18 amino acids. The CDR3 DNA reads TGTGCCAGCAGCTTAGTGGGGGCTGCGAGCTCTGGGGCCAACGTCCTGACTTTC. Amino acid sequence: CASSLVGAASSGANVLTF.

The chain uses TRBV10-3 and TRBJ2-6, with a tentative D call TRBD2 (5 bases). Per germline, CDR1 ENHRY and CDR2 SYGVKD. The CDR3 extends over 16 amino acids. Trimming removed 1 base at V and 2 bases at J, with 9 bases between. The CDR3, as DNA: TGTGCCATCAGTGAGTTCCCCGGGGCTGGGGCCAACGTCCTGACTTTC. Translating gives CAISEFPGAGANVLTF.

This clonotype was detected ten times or more. The CDR3 protein is CASSFRGTGNQPQHF. The CDR3 DNA reads as TGTGCCAGCAGTTTTAGAGGGACAGGGAATCAGCCCCAGCATTTT. The rearrangement uses TRBV12-3 or TRBV12-4 and TRBJ1-5; 9 positions match TRBD1. The V and J ends lost 3 bases and 4 bases, in that order; junction bases with no gene match: 4. CDR3 length: 15 residues.

This clonotype has ten or more counts. The CDR3 DNA reads TGTGCCAGCAGCTGCAAAACTATGGGGACCGGGACAGGGGGCCTCCGGAGCGTCCACGAGCAGTACTTC. Protein: CASSCKTMGTGTGGLRSVHEQYF. V and J are TRBV11-3 and TRBJ2-7, with 12 positions matching TRBD1. The CDR3 has 23 residues. The V and J ends lost 4 bases and 5 bases, in that order; junction bases with no gene match: 30. Germline V gives CDR1 SGHNT, CDR2 YENEEA.

In this sample, this clonotype turned up many times. The genes are TRBV7-8 and TRBJ2-3; 10 positions agree with TRBD1. From germline, CDR1 is SGHVS and CDR2 FQNEAQ. V was clipped by 5 bases and J by 4 bases; unmatched bases: 12. The CDR3 is made up of 17 amino acids. CDR3 DNA: TGTGCCAGCAGCCCCGACAGACAGGGGGCGAGGGCAGATACGCAGTATTTT. Translating gives CASSPDRQGARADTQYF.

Comments on this clonotype: This may be a read error, as it is one base from a much larger clone. V gene TRBV7-6 combines with J gene TRBJ2-7, with D hard to call. The V gene's germline CDR1 is SGHVS and CDR2 FNYEAQ. CDR3 length: 13 residues. Trimming took 6 bases from V and 6 from J, leaving 15 bases between them. CDR3 DNA sequence: TGTGCCAGCAGATTTATAACAGCCGGCGAGCAGTACTTC. Translating gives CASRFITAGEQYF. The full variable domain, rest sourced from reference TRBV7-6 and TRBJ2-7, is GAGVSQSPRYKVTKRGQDVALRCDPISGHVSLYWYRQALGQGPEFLTYFNYEAQQDKSGLPNDRFSAERPEGSISTLTIQRTEQRDSAMYRCASRFITAGEQYFGPGTRLTVT.

This clonotype turned up a few times. V and J are TRBV20-1 and TRBJ2-5; 11 bases are a match to TRBD2. Germline CDR1 is DFQATT and CDR2 is SNEGSKA (reference sequence). V lost 6 bases and J lost 2; bases outside the gene matches: 5. The CDR3 is 14 amino acids. The CDR3 reads CSAFSGGAQETQYF. The CDR3 coding sequence is TGCAGTGCATTTAGCGGGGGGGCTCAAGAGACCCAGTACTTC.

The table lists this clonotype with many counts. CDR3 bases: TGTGCCAGCAGCTTAGCGCTTATGAGACAGGGTCACAATGAGCAGTTCTTC. Translating gives CASSLALMRQGHNEQFF. This chain links TRBV7-9 with TRBJ2-1, with 7 bases lining up with TRBD1. The CDR3 is 17 residues long. J lost 5 bases, V lost 0 bases, and 10 bases had no gene match. CDR1 is SEHNR, CDR2 FQNEAQ, per germline (reference sequence).

V is TRBV7-4 and J is TRBJ2-3; D is unclear. The CDR3 extends over 17 amino acids. The V end lost 11 bases, the J end lost 1 base, and 25 bases lay between the germline ends. Per germline, CDR1 SGHVT and CDR2 SQSDAQ. CDR3 DNA sequence: TGTGCCGCACACTCGACACTGGGTCTTGATGGCACAGATACGCAGTATTTT. It specifies CAAHSTLGLDGTDTQYF.

The rearrangement links TRBV4-2 to TRBJ2-2; TRBD1 aligns across 8 bases. The CDR3 is made up of 17 amino acids. CDR1 is LGHNA and CDR2 is YNFKEQ in the germline V gene. V shed 0 bases, J shed 4 bases, and the junction held 7 bases outside the gene matches. CDR3 loop: CASSQDHKTGGTGELFF. The CDR3, as DNA: TGTGCCAGCAGCCAAGATCACAAAACAGGGGGCACCGGGGAGCTGTTTTTT.

This clonotype was counted at least ten times. The chain links TRBV5-1 to TRBJ2-5; D gene ambiguous. The CDR3 covers 16 residues. CDR1 is SGHRS, CDR2 YFSETQ, per germline. V was cut by 0 bases and J by 3 bases, with 15 bases left in between. CDR3 loop: CASSLAPTDHKETQYF. CDR3 sequence (DNA): TGCGCCAGCAGCTTGGCACCCACGGACCATAAAGAGACCCAGTACTTC.

The chain is built from TRBV6-1 and TRBJ1-2; D uncertain. The V end was cut by 7 bases, the J end by 4 bases, with 19 bases between. The germline V gene has CDR1 MNHNS and CDR2 SASEGT. The CDR3 totals 15 residues. The CDR3: CASKNPELVSYGYTF. The CDR3 region has the DNA TGTGCCAGCAAAAACCCTGAGCTAGTATCCTATGGCTACACCTTC.

This clonotype was recorded at least ten times. The chain combines TRBV7-9 with TRBJ2-7; a possible D gene is TRBD2 (5 bases). The CDR3 runs 13 residues. Germline CDR1 is SEHNR and CDR2 is FQNEAQ (reference sequence). Trimming removed 0 bases at V and 5 bases at J, with 8 bases between. This chain's CDR3 is CASSLAGDNEQYF. Written as DNA, the CDR3 is TGTGCCAGCAGCTTAGCGGGAGACAACGAGCAGTACTTC.

At least ten counts were recorded for this clonotype. V and J are TRBV11-3 and TRBJ2-7, with TRBD1 as a possible D gene (8 bases). The CDR3 covers 15 residues. Germline CDR1 SGHNT, CDR2 YENEEA. Trimming stripped 6 bases from V and 4 bases from J, with 19 bases between. CDR3 sequence: CASSRSGQGGYEQYF. In nucleotides, the CDR3 is TGTGCCAGCAGTCGATCCGGACAGGGAGGGTACGAGCAGTACTTC. Using reference TRBV11-3 and TRBJ2-7 for the parts outside the CDR3, the full variable domain is EAGVVQSPRYKIIEKKQPVAFWCNPISGHNTLYWYLQNLGQGPELLIRYENEEAVDDSQLPKDRFSAERLKGVDSTLKIQPAELGDSAVYLCASSRSGQGGYEQYFGPGTRLTVT.

This clonotype was seen at least ten times. The chain combines TRBV7-2 with TRBJ1-2; perhaps TRBD1 as D (5 bases). V lost 3 bases and J lost 4, with 9 bases in between. Germline V CDR1 and CDR2: SGHTA, FQGNSA. This CDR3 is 13 amino acids long. As DNA, the CDR3 is TGTGCCAGCAGCTTCTCAGGGACCTATGGCTACACCTTC. Its protein is CASSFSGTYGYTF.

The chain combines TRBV14 with TRBJ2-5; no reliable D call. The length of the CDR3 is 14 residues. The V end lost 1 base, the J end lost 3 bases, and 9 bases lay between the germline ends. The germline gives CDR1 SGHDN, CDR2 FVKESK. As DNA, the CDR3 is TGTGCCAGCAGCCAAGTTAGCAGAAAAGAGACCCAGTACTTC. Protein product: CASSQVSRKETQYF.

This clonotype was counted only a few times. J is TRBJ1-1 and V is TRBV4-3, with D unresolved. V dropped 2 bases and J dropped 8 bases, with 9 bases sitting between them. The CDR3 length is 12 residues. From germline, CDR1 is LGHNA and CDR2 YSLEER. In nucleotides, the CDR3 is TGCGCCAGCAGCCAAACGGGATTCGAAGCTTTCTTT. This codes for CASSQTGFEAFF.

This chain joins TRBV12-3 or TRBV12-4 and TRBJ2-7; D is tentatively TRBD1 or TRBD2 (5 bases each). Trimming left V 6 bases short and J 6 bases short, with 15 bases between. The CDR3 contains 13 residues. The CDR3 reads CASSRDGVREQYF. The CDR3 nucleotides are TGTGCCAGCAGCCGGGACGGGGTTCGCGAGCAGTACTTC.

This chain links TRBV2 with TRBJ1-2; 9 nucleotides match TRBD1. Germline CDR1 SNHLY, CDR2 FYNNEI. The length of the CDR3 is 15 residues. V gave up 3 bases and J gave up 4 bases; unmatched junction bases: 6. CDR3 region: CASSDGTGKSYGYTF. The CDR3 DNA follows: TGTGCCAGCAGTGATGGGACAGGGAAGAGCTATGGCTACACCTTC.

As to this clonotype: This clone may be a read error of a much larger clone one base away. The genes are TRBV10-3 and TRBJ1-6; D gene uncertain. This CDR3 is built from 15 residues. Per the germline V gene, CDR1 is ENHRY and CDR2 is SYGVKD. The V end was cut by 11 bases, the J end by 6 bases, with 20 bases between. This CDR3 reads CAAGERITVNSPLHF. For the CDR3, the DNA is TGTGCCGCAGGCGAAAGGATAACAGTTAATTCACCCCTCCACTTT.

In this sample, this clonotype turned up many times. The chain links TRBV7-2 to TRBJ2-3; 8 positions match TRBD2. The length of the CDR3 is 17 residues. Per the germline V gene, CDR1 is SGHTA and CDR2 is FQGNSA. After removal of 3 bases from V and 4 bases from J, the junction contained 12 bases not matched to a gene. The CDR3 sequence is CASSFSSSRGGPDTQYF. The CDR3 region has the DNA TGTGCCAGCAGCTTTTCCTCTAGCCGGGGGGGCCCAGATACGCAGTATTTT.

V is TRBV7-9 and J is TRBJ2-1; 9 positions match TRBD1. With V trimmed by 0 bases and J by 6 bases, 3 bases remained unmatched. The CDR3 consists of 15 residues. CDR1 is SEHNR, CDR2 FQNEAQ, per germline (reference sequence). CDR3 protein: CASSLAGQGSNEQFF. For the CDR3, the DNA is TGTGCCAGCAGCTTAGCGGGACAGGGTAGCAATGAGCAGTTCTTC.